A selection of T cell receptor beta chains follows, all from one sample in a study of blood T cell repertoires in COVID-19. Profiling relied on immunoSEQ multiplex PCR, and the TCRdb table lists in-frame clones only, not all of them. The sample has tens of thousands of clones, 86% seen once; the top ten hold 1% to 1.5%. The sequenced material came from peripheral blood. These receptors all stem from a woman of 80 years or more with acute or convalescent COVID-19. Each CDR3 is given with its conserved first and last residue. The order of the fields is clone size, D gene, J gene, V gene, CDR3 DNA, CDR3 protein. The D gene is left open where the match is weak. A row's size may be missing; if present it is once, few, many or a size class.

>-|-|TRBJ1-5|TRBV12-5
TGTGCTAGTGGCCCCCCTCGAGGGCCCTTAATTTTT
CASGPPRGPLIF
>-|TRBD2|TRBJ2-1|TRBV7-3
TGTGCCAGCAAGGCTAGCGGGAATAGGAATGAGCAGTTCTTC
CASKASGNRNEQFF
>-|-|TRBJ2-7|TRBV7-8
TGTGCCAGCAGCTCAAATCCCGGGACAACCTACGAGCAGTACTTC
CASSSNPGTTYEQYF
>-|TRBD2|TRBJ2-1|TRBV3-1/TRBV3-2
TGTGCCAGCAGTCGGACTAGCGATCAGCAGTTCTTC
CASSRTSDQQFF
>-|TRBD2|TRBJ2-2|TRBV4-1
TGCGCCAGCAGCCAAGTTCCGGGACTAGCGGCGAACACCGGGGAGCTGTTTTTT
CASSQVPGLAANTGELFF
>-|-|TRBJ2-7|TRBV6-5
TGTGCCAGCAGTTACGGGCCTTCGGTCGGGAAAGAGCAGTACTTC
CASSYGPSVGKEQYF
>-|TRBD1|TRBJ2-1|TRBV10-3
TGTGCCATCAGGACCGGGACAGGGGCCCCCAATGAGCAGTTCTTC
CAIRTGTGAPNEQFF
>-|TRBD1|TRBJ1-1|TRBV7-2
TGTGCCAGCAGCTTAGGGGGACAGGGGACCTCTGAAGCTTTCTTT
CASSLGGQGTSEAFF
>-|TRBD1|TRBJ2-2|TRBV7-3
TGTGCCAGCAGTTTCCGGACAGGTCCACCCGGGGAGCTGTTTTTT
CASSFRTGPPGELFF
>medium-sized|TRBD1|TRBJ2-2|TRBV10-1
TGCGCCAGCAGCAGGGGACAGGACACCGGGGAGCTGTTTTTT
CASSRGQDTGELFF
>-|-|TRBJ1-5|TRBV4-2
TGTGCCAGCAGCCATAAAAGGGGGAACAATCAGCCCCAGCATTTT
CASSHKRGNNQPQHF
>-|-|TRBJ1-1|TRBV5-1
TGCGCCAGCAGCTTGGAAGCCAGGGAGGTGACTGAAGCTTTCTTT
CASSLEAREVTEAFF
>once|-|TRBJ1-5|TRBV10-3
TGTGCCATCAGGGGGGGGGAGGATCAGCCCCAGCATTTT
CAIRGGEDQPQHF
>-|TRBD1|TRBJ1-5|TRBV6-5
TGTGCCAGCAGGCAGGGGGATCAGCCCCAGCATTTT
CASRQGDQPQHF
>once|-|TRBJ1-6|TRBV7-9
TGTGCCAGCAGCCGGACACGGTCAGGAAATTCACCCCTCCACTTT
CASSRTRSGNSPLHF
>-|-|TRBJ1-1|TRBV11-2
TGTGCCAGCAGCCAGGGGATTTTGGGCCAGCGAGCTTTCTTT
CASSQGILGQRAFF
>-|-|TRBJ1-5|TRBV7-2
TGTGCCAGCAGCTTAGGCTCGGGTGGCAATCAGCCCCAGCATTTT
CASSLGSGGNQPQHF
>-|-|TRBJ1-5|TRBV4-1
TGCGCCAGCAGCCCGGGACATAGCAATCAGCCCCAGCATTTT
CASSPGHSNQPQHF
>-|TRBD1|TRBJ2-1|TRBV18
TGTGCCAGCTCACCAGGGACAGGGGGGTTACACGAGCAGTTCTTC
CASSPGTGGLHEQFF
>-|-|TRBJ1-1|TRBV24-1
TGTGCCACCAGTCAAGGGGAAGACACTGAAGCTTTCTTT
CATSQGEDTEAFF
>-|-|TRBJ1-5|TRBV18
TGTGCCAGCTCACCAACCAGAAATAGCAATCAGCCCCAGCATTTT
CASSPTRNSNQPQHF
>-|TRBD1|TRBJ1-2|TRBV19
TGTGCCAGTAGCGACCCAGGACAGGGCGAAGCTAACTATGGCTACACCTTC
CASSDPGQGEANYGYTF
>-|TRBD2|TRBJ2-1|TRBV6-4
TGTGCCAGCAGTGAACAGCGGGGGGCCGGGGAGCAGTTCTTC
CASSEQRGAGEQFF
>few|TRBD2|TRBJ2-2|TRBV25-1
TGTGCCAGCAGCGCCGCGGGGGGCTTCACCGGGGAGCTGTTTTTT
CASSAAGGFTGELFF
>-|-|TRBJ1-1|TRBV27
TGTGCCAGCAGTTCGGGTTATGAAGCTTTCTTT
CASSSGYEAFF
>-|TRBD1|TRBJ1-6|TRBV15
TGTGCCACCAGCAATCCGGACAGGGATAATTCACCCCTCCACTTT
CATSNPDRDNSPLHF
>-|-|TRBJ1-2|TRBV3-1/TRBV3-2
TGTGCCAGCAGCTATAAAACAGGGCATACAGGCTACACCTTC
CASSYKTGHTGYTF
>-|TRBD1|TRBJ2-7|TRBV19
TGTGCCAGTAGTTTCGGGGACAGGGTCTACGAGCAGTACTTC
CASSFGDRVYEQYF
>once|TRBD1|TRBJ2-2|TRBV2
TGTGCCAGCAGTGAAGGAGGGGGCTGGGCCGGGGAGCTGTTTTTT
CASSEGGGWAGELFF
>once|-|TRBJ1-2|TRBV30
TGTGCCTGGAGTGTGTTAGACACCTATGGCTACACCTTC
CAWSVLDTYGYTF
>-|-|TRBJ2-7|TRBV19
TGTGCCAGCGCCAGTTCCCCTACTACCGAGCAGTACTTC
CASASSPTTEQYF
>once|-|TRBJ2-7|TRBV25-1
TGTGCCAGCAGTTTCAGACAGCTCTCCTACGAGCAGTACTTC
CASSFRQLSYEQYF
>-|-|TRBJ2-6|TRBV9
TGTGCCAGCAGCGTAGAGTCAGGGGCCTTTGTCCTGACTTTC
CASSVESGAFVLTF
>few|TRBD2|TRBJ2-7|TRBV4-2
TGTGCCAGCAGCCAAGGTAGCGGGAGAGGGACCTACGAGCAGTACTTC
CASSQGSGRGTYEQYF
>-|-|TRBJ2-2|TRBV19
TGTGCCAGTAGTGACCAACATTGGGGAGCCTCTCATGACGGGGAGCTGTTTTTT
CASSDQHWGASHDGELFF
>-|-|TRBJ1-1|TRBV5-1
TGCGCCAGCAGCCCAAGGACAGCGAACACTGAAGCTTTCTTT
CASSPRTANTEAFF
>-|-|TRBJ1-6|TRBV30
TGTGCCTGGAGTGGGGCTGGCGCGGGATCACCCCTCCACTTT
CAWSGAGAGSPLHF
>-|-|TRBJ1-6|TRBV20-1
TGCAGTGCTAGTAGTGGGGAGAGACTCAATTCACCCCTCCACTTT
CSASSGERLNSPLHF
>-|-|TRBJ1-4|TRBV9
TGTGCCAGCAGCGTAGGAGGGTTGAGCGAAAAACTGTTTTTT
CASSVGGLSEKLFF
>-|-|TRBJ1-2|TRBV6-1
TGTGCCAGCAGTGACCCGAAGACTCGGGCAGGGGTGGATGGCTACACCTTC
CASSDPKTRAGVDGYTF
>few|-|TRBJ1-1|TRBV18
TGTGCCAGCTCAACTATCCAATTGAACACTGAAGCTTTCTTT
CASSTIQLNTEAFF
>-|-|TRBJ1-4|TRBV3-1/TRBV3-2
TGTGCCAGCAGCCAAGAACGGGGGGGGAAACTGTTTTTT
CASSQERGGKLFF
>-|-|TRBJ2-7|TRBV19
TGTGCCAGTAGCACCGGACAGATCTACGAGCAGTACTTC
CASSTGQIYEQYF
>-|-|TRBJ2-2|TRBV7-3
TGTGCCAGCAGCCTTCAAGGGGGGAACACCGGGGAGCTGTTTTTT
CASSLQGGNTGELFF
>-|-|TRBJ2-3|TRBV9
TGTGCCAGCAGCGTAGGGGGGGAAGATACGCAGTATTTT
CASSVGGEDTQYF
>few|-|TRBJ2-2|TRBV3-1/TRBV3-2
TGTGCCAGCAGCCCCTATTATCCGGGCACCGGGGAGCTGTTTTTT
CASSPYYPGTGELFF
>-|TRBD1|TRBJ1-1|TRBV10-3
TGTGCCATCAGGAAGGACAGGCTGAACACTGAAGCTTTCTTT
CAIRKDRLNTEAFF
>-|-|TRBJ2-2|TRBV10-3
TGTGCCATCAGTGGTCAGACCGGGGAGCTGTTTTTT
CAISGQTGELFF
>-|-|TRBJ2-3|TRBV5-1
TGCGCCAGCAACAGGGGGGGGAGCACAGATACGCAGTATTTT
CASNRGGSTDTQYF
>-|TRBD2|TRBJ2-3|TRBV27
TGTGCCAGCAGTTCCGCCCTACTAGCGGGTTACACAGATACGCAGTATTTT
CASSSALLAGYTDTQYF
>-|-|TRBJ1-3|TRBV28
TGTGCCACCATCGAAGGTGGGGTCCGCGGGGCTGGAAACACCATATATTTT
CATIEGGVRGAGNTIYF
>-|TRBD1|TRBJ2-7|TRBV27
TGTGCCAGCAGTTCCCCTTTAAGAGGGGGCAGCTCCTACGAGCAGTACTTC
CASSSPLRGGSSYEQYF
>-|TRBD2|TRBJ2-7|TRBV11-2
TGTGCCAGCACCAAAAGGGCTAGCGGCAGCTACGAGCAGTACTTC
CASTKRASGSYEQYF
>-|-|TRBJ1-4|TRBV5-1
TGCGCCAGCAGCTCGGACGTGGGCACAGGGGAAAAACTGTTTTTT
CASSSDVGTGEKLFF
>-|TRBD2|TRBJ2-3|TRBV20-1
TGCAGTGCTAGTTCAGCGGGGATAGATACGCAGTATTTT
CSASSAGIDTQYF
>-|TRBD1|TRBJ2-1|TRBV3-1/TRBV3-2
TGTGCCAGCAGCCATGACAGGGCCAACTACAATGAGCAGTTCTTC
CASSHDRANYNEQFF
>-|-|TRBJ2-3|TRBV3-1/TRBV3-2
TGTGCCAGCAGCCAAGGGGGGCGGCCGCACACAGATACGCAGTATTTT
CASSQGGRPHTDTQYF
>-|-|TRBJ1-3|TRBV10-3
TGTGCCATCAGTGAGTCGACAGAGGGAAACACCATATATTTT
CAISESTEGNTIYF
>-|-|TRBJ1-2|TRBV7-9
TGTGCCAGCAGCTGGGAGACAGGTGTCTATGGCTACACCTTC
CASSWETGVYGYTF